The next 9 T cell receptor beta chains were all read from a single sample in a study of blood T cell repertoires in COVID-19. Sequencing used immunoSEQ multiplex PCR; TCRdb keeps in-frame clones, though not all of them. The sample holds 95,000 to 150,000 clones, 65% to 85% seen once. The sample taken for sequencing was peripheral blood. The receptors here all came from an older woman with acute or convalescent COVID-19.

This chain uses TRBV5-1 with TRBJ1-4, with 10 bases matching TRBD1. The CDR3 is 13 residues long. The ends lost 4 bases at V and 8 bases at J; junction bases unmatched: 2. Germline assignment: CDR1 SGHRS and CDR2 YFSETQ. The CDR3 sequence: CASSTGQGEKLFF. Written as DNA, the CDR3 is TGCGCCAGCAGCACGGGACAGGGGGAAAAACTGTTTTTT.

The gene calls are TRBV2 and TRBJ2-5; a weak D match, TRBD1 (6 bases). Germline V gives CDR1 SNHLY, CDR2 FYNNEI. The CDR3 has 17 amino acids. Trimming took off 3 bases at V and 3 bases at J, with 20 bases between the two ends. CDR3: CASSEADRRVAKETQYF. The CDR3 nucleotides are TGTGCCAGCAGTGAGGCCGACAGGCGGGTGGCGAAAGAGACCCAGTACTTC.

This sequence joins TRBV7-2 and TRBJ1-2, with D possibly matching TRBD1 (5 bases). The CDR3 loop spans 15 amino acids. The ends were cut back, 0 bases at V and 7 bases at J, with 15 bases in the middle. Germline loops: CDR1 SGHTA, CDR2 FQGNSA. CDR3 bases: TGTGCCAGCAGCTTAGCCGGCAGGGATCTGAGTGGCTACACCTTC. Amino acid sequence: CASSLAGRDLSGYTF.

V is TRBV15 and J is TRBJ1-1; the D is unclear. The germline V and J ends were trimmed by 0 bases and 2 bases, with 10 bases remaining between them. Germline lookup yields CDR1 LNHNV and CDR2 YYDKDF (reference sequence). This CDR3 comprises 15 residues. The CDR3 reads CATSRDGHPNTEAFF. The CDR3 DNA is TGTGCCACCAGCAGAGATGGCCACCCAAACACTGAAGCTTTCTTT.

The V and J genes are TRBV24-1 and TRBJ2-1; 7 nucleotides agree with TRBD1. Losses at the gene ends were 3 bases for V and 4 bases for J; bases not matched to a gene: 8. The length of the CDR3 is 16 residues. Germline lookup yields CDR1 KGHDR and CDR2 SFDVKD. The CDR3 reads CATSDNRDSLYNEQFF. The CDR3 region has the DNA TGTGCCACCAGTGATAATAGGGACAGTCTTTACAATGAGCAGTTCTTC.

In this sample, this clone turned up a few times. V gene TRBV2 combines with J gene TRBJ1-5, with 9 bases that match TRBD1. This CDR3 spans 17 amino acids. The germline V gene encodes CDR1 SNHLY and CDR2 FYNNEI. J gave up 2 bases and V 8 bases, and 13 bases lay outside the gene matches. CDR3 amino acids: CASGTGQGRGGNQPQHF. The CDR3 DNA reads as TGTGCCAGCGGCACAGGACAGGGGAGGGGTGGCAATCAGCCCCAGCATTTT.

This chain connects TRBV2 to TRBJ1-2; 7 nucleotides align to TRBD1. Germline lookup yields CDR1 SNHLY and CDR2 FYNNEI. This CDR3 region has 14 residues. V trimming: 3 bases; J trimming: 5 bases; junction bases outside the gene matches: 6. This chain's CDR3 is CASSDFARGYGYTF. The CDR3 region has the DNA TGTGCCAGCAGTGATTTTGCCAGGGGGTATGGCTACACCTTC.

The chain joins TRBV3-1 (or the pseudogene TRBV3-2) to TRBJ1-2; the D is unclear. Germline loops: CDR1 LGHDT, CDR2 YNNKEL (reference sequence). Trimming took off 2 bases at V and 7 bases at J, with 8 bases between the two ends. This CDR3 spans 12 amino acids. CDR3 DNA sequence: TGTGCCAGCAGCCAATCAGCAGGTGGCTACACCTTC. Its protein is CASSQSAGGYTF.

V and J are TRBV4-1 and TRBJ2-1, with 10 bases lining up with TRBD1. This CDR3 contains 20 residues. Trimming removed 1 base from V and 7 bases from J; junction bases left unmatched: 19. The germline V gene encodes CDR1 MGHRA and CDR2 YSYEKL. The CDR3 DNA is TGCGCCAGCAGCCAAGTCTCGGTAGGTGTCCTAAGGACAGGGGGTAATGAGCAGTTCTTC. This encodes CASSQVSVGVLRTGGNEQFF.